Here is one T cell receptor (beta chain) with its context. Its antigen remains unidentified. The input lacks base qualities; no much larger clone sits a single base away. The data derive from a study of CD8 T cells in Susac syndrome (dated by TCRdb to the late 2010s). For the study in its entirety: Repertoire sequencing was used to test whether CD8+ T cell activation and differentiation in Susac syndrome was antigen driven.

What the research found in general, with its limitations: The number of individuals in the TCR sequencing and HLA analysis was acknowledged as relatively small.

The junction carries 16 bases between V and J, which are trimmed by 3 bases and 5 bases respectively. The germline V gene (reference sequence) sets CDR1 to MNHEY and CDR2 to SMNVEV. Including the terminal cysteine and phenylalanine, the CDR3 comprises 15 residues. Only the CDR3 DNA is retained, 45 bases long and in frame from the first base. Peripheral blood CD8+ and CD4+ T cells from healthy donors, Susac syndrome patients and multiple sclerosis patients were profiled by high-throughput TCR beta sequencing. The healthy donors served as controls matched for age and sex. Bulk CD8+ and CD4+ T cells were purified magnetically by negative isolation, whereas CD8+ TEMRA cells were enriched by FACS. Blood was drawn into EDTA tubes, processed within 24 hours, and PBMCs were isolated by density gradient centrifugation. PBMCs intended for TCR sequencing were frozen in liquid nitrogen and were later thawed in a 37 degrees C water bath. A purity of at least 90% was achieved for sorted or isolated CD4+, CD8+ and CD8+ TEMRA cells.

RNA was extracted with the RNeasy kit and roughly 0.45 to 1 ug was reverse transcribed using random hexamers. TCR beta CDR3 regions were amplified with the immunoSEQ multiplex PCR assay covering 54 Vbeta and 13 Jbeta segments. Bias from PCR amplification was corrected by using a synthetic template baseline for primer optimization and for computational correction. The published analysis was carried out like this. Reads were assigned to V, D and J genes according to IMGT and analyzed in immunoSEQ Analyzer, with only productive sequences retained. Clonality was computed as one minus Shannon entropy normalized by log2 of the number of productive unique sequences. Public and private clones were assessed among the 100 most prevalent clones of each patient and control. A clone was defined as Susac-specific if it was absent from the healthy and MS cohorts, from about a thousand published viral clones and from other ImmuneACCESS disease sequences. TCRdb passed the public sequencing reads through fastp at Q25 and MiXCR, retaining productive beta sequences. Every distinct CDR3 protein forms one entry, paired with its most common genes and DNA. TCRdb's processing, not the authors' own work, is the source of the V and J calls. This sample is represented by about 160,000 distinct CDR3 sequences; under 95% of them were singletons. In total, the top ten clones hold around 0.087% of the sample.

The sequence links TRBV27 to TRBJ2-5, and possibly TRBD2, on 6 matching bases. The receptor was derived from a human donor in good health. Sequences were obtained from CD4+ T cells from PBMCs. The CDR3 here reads CASSFSVGGWETQYF. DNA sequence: TGTGCCAGCAGTTTTTCCGTCGGGGGTTGGGAGACCCAGTACTTC.